Listed here are 20 T cell receptor beta chains from one sample, sequenced in a study of monozygotic twins with inflammatory bowel disease. TCRdb reprocessed the 5' RACE reads, keeping one entry per CDR3 protein, no DNA. The specimen's table records 90,000 to 110,000 distinct CDR3 sequences. What was sequenced was blood. The source of these receptors is a human donor with ulcerative colitis or Crohn's disease, or a healthy co-twin of an affected twin (not recorded which).

CDR3 sequence reads: CASSLTDDYEQYF. The V call is TRBV12-3 or TRBV12-4, the J call TRBJ2-7; TCRdb's D gene call, TRBD1, goes unchecked for lack of DNA. The CDR3 has 13 amino acids.

J is TRBJ2-1 and V is TRBV12-3 or TRBV12-4; TCRdb names TRBD1, which stays unverified in the absence of DNA. This CDR3 comprises 14 residues. CDR3 amino acids: CASSQDWVHNEQFF.

V gene TRBV2 combines with J gene TRBJ2-3; the D gene TCRdb calls, TRBD2, cannot be checked with no DNA. There are 16 residues in the CDR3. The germline gives CDR1 SNHLY, CDR2 FYNNEI. CDR3 sequence: CASSERTSGDTDTQYF.

This rearrangement joins TRBV19 to TRBJ2-3; TCRdb designates TRBD1, a call that cannot be tested without DNA. The CDR3 runs 15 residues. Per germline, CDR1 LNHDA and CDR2 SQIVND (reference sequence). CDR3 amino acids: CASNSRDRGTDTQYF.

The chain joins TRBV11-3 to TRBJ1-4; TCRdb lists TRBD1, though no DNA is available to test this call. The CDR3 is 13 residues long. Germline-derived CDR1 and CDR2 are SGHNT and YENEEA. CDR3: CASSYDSVEKLFF.

The chain joins TRBV9 to TRBJ2-3; the TCRdb call, TRBD2, lacks DNA for checking. CDR3 size: 16 residues. From germline, CDR1 is SGDLS and CDR2 YYNGEE. CDR3 region: CASSVESPYSTDTQYF. Complete variable domain (other parts from reference TRBV9 and TRBJ2-3): DSGVTQTPKHLITATGQRVTLRCSPRSGDLSVYWYQQSLDQGLQFLIQYYNGEERAKGNILERFSAQQFPDLHSELNLSSLELGDSALYFCASSVESPYSTDTQYFGPGTRLTVL.

The chain joins TRBV21-1 to TRBJ1-4; checking the TCRdb D call of TRBD1 is not possible without DNA. TRBV21-1 is listed as a pseudogene. This CDR3 is 19 amino acids long. The CDR3 region is CASSGPLTRGDHMKEKLFF.

The CDR3 sequence: CASTPGGFVSPYEQYF. The rearrangement joins TRBV6-1 to TRBJ2-7; TCRdb indicates TRBD1, and absent DNA this call remains unverified. Per the germline V gene, CDR1 is MNHNS and CDR2 is SASEGT. This CDR3 has 16 residues.

The rearrangement uses TRBV9 and TRBJ2-3; without DNA, the TCRdb call of TRBD1 cannot be checked. Per the germline V gene, CDR1 is SGDLS and CDR2 is YYNGEE. The CDR3 is 15 residues long. The CDR3 loop is CASSLGQVVSDTQYF.

The J gene is TRBJ2-3, the V gene TRBV7-8; TCRdb returns TRBD1, unconfirmable since there is no DNA. The CDR3 has 13 residues. The germline V gene has CDR1 SGHVS and CDR2 FQNEAQ. CDR3 sequence: CASTRGGTDTQYF.

J is TRBJ1-5 and V is TRBV5-6. There are 15 residues in the CDR3. CDR1 is SGHDT, CDR2 YYEEEE, per germline. The CDR3 spells CASSLFQAVIKPQHF.

The chain carries TRBV12-3 or TRBV12-4 and TRBJ2-2; with no DNA, the TCRdb D assignment of TRBD2 cannot be verified. The CDR3 is 16 residues long. CDR3 residues: CASRIGLASNTGELFF.

CDR3 region: CSASRGPSSYNSPLHF. The chain links TRBV20-1 to TRBJ1-6; the D gene TCRdb calls, TRBD1, cannot be checked with no DNA. The CDR3 loop spans 16 amino acids. Germline V lookup: CDR1 DFQATT, CDR2 SNEGSKA (reference sequence).

The chain is built from TRBV5-6 and TRBJ1-2. CDR3 length: 11 amino acids. Germline CDR1 and CDR2: SGHDT and YYEEEE. This chain's CDR3 is CASSESAATTF.

The rearrangement links TRBV5-4 to TRBJ2-1. The CDR3 loop spans 15 amino acids. The germline gives CDR1 SGHNT, CDR2 YYREEE (reference sequence). CDR3 amino acids: CASSSQMISYNEQFF. Full variable domain (remainder filled in from reference TRBV5-4 and TRBJ2-1): ETGVTQSPTHLIKTRGQQVTLRCSSQSGHNTVSWYQQALGQGPQFIFQYYREEENGRGNFPPRFSGLQFPNYSSELNVNALELDDSALYLCASSSQMISYNEQFFGPGTRLTVL.

The chain is built from TRBV5-6 and TRBJ1-6; TCRdb returns TRBD1, unconfirmable since there is no DNA. Germline assignment: CDR1 SGHDT and CDR2 YYEEEE. The CDR3 loop spans 15 amino acids. CDR3 loop: CASSLSAGGNSPLHF. The full variable domain, its missing parts supplied by reference TRBV5-6 and TRBJ1-6, is DAGVTQSPTHLIKTRGQQVTLRCSPKSGHDTVSWYQQALGQGPQFIFQYYEEEERQRGNFPDRFSGHQFPNYSSELNVNALLLGDSALYLCASSLSAGGNSPLHFGNGTRLTVT.

V gene TRBV6-4 combines with J gene TRBJ1-1; the D gene TCRdb calls, TRBD1, cannot be checked with no DNA. Germline CDR1 reads MRHNA; CDR2 reads SNTAGT. The CDR3 length is 18 residues. The CDR3 reads CASSERGTGASPGTEAFF.

J is TRBJ2-1 and V is TRBV12-3 or TRBV12-4. This CDR3 has 11 residues. CDR3 protein: CASSYQERQFF.

The chain combines TRBV7-8 with TRBJ1-5; TCRdb's D call of TRBD1 is untestable without DNA. Germline loops: CDR1 SGHVS, CDR2 FQNEAQ. The length of the CDR3 is 15 residues. The CDR3 spells CASSLVRDTNQPQHF.

This chain connects TRBV12-3 or TRBV12-4 to TRBJ2-1; TCRdb's D call, TRBD2, is unchecked because there is no DNA. This CDR3 is built from 16 residues. CDR3 in amino acids: CASSSQTSGGKGEQFF.